The clone carrying this T cell receptor beta chain has only one observation. This specimen comes from a study of blood T cell repertoires in COVID-19. The CDR3 loop spans 19 amino acids. Germline lookup yields CDR1 SGHDT and CDR2 YYEEEE. Trimming removed 6 bases at V and 0 bases at J, with 25 bases between. Per the authors' pipeline: Quantification of nucleated cells was approximated via reference gene primer amplification. Some clones are missing from TCRdb's copy, which holds only in-frame ones; the method was immunoSEQ multiplex PCR. That table furnishes V, J and clone size, whereas the DNA furnished D and trimming. Counted here are approximately 440,000 clones, roughly 87% occurring once; the ten biggest clones make up about 0.57%.

The sample taken for sequencing was PBMCs or T cells enriched from blood (not recorded which). This chain joins TRBV5-6 and TRBJ1-3, with D unclear. The receptor was derived from a man in his late teens or twenties who had recovered from COVID-19. The CDR3 bases are TGTGCCAGCACCCAATCGTCATATTTCGGGGTAATCTCTGGAAACACCATATATTTT. Translation gives CASTQSSYFGVISGNTIYF.